The 9 T cell receptor beta chains given below trace back to one sample, sequenced in a study of shared clonotypes between healthy human individuals. Only in-frame clones appear in the TCRdb table, and some are missing; sequencing was by immunoSEQ multiplex PCR. The data hold roughly 1,800,000 clones, with roughly 94% observed a single time. Naivety among CD8 cells was defined by CD45RO negativity and positive CCR7 selection, thereby excluding terminally differentiated effector memory CD45RA+ cells. Sequencing was carried out using naive CD8+ T cells sorted from blood. Receptors were obtained from a man younger than 35 in good health.

The rearrangement links TRBV11-1 to TRBJ1-1; the D is unclear. The CDR3 spans 12 residues. CDR1 is SGHAT and CDR2 is FQDESV in the germline V gene (reference sequence). Trimming shortened V by 5 bases and J by 7 bases, and 11 bases separated the two germline ends. The CDR3 reads CASSQGGLEAFF. The CDR3 nucleotides are TGTGCCAGCAGCCAAGGAGGGCTTGAAGCTTTCTTT.

The V and J genes are TRBV27 and TRBJ2-5; TRBD2 aligns across 9 bases. The CDR3 covers 16 residues. CDR1 is MNHEY, CDR2 SMNVEV, per germline (reference sequence). V dropped 5 bases and J dropped 0; count of bases not matched to a gene: 7. The CDR3 coding sequence is TGTGCCAGCAGTCACTCACTAGCGGGTTACCAAGAGACCCAGTACTTC. Amino acid sequence: CASSHSLAGYQETQYF.

The genes are TRBV2 and TRBJ1-1; D unclear. From germline, CDR1 is SNHLY and CDR2 FYNNEI. V was clipped by 2 bases and J by 1 base, with 17 bases between them. The CDR3 consists of 17 residues. The CDR3 DNA reads as TGTGCCAGCAGTGAACCTTCCTTGGAAGTCTCGAACACTGAAGCTTTCTTT. Amino acid sequence: CASSEPSLEVSNTEAFF.

Comments on this clone: The sample carries other DNA sequences with the same CDR3. The chain recombines TRBV19 with TRBJ1-2; D gene unclear. The CDR3 runs to 13 residues. V dropped 1 base and J dropped 3 bases, with 6 bases sitting between them. Per the germline V gene, CDR1 is LNHDA and CDR2 is SQIVND (reference sequence). CDR3 region: CASSIGTDYGYTF. The DNA of the CDR3 is TGTGCCAGTAGTATAGGGACCGACTATGGCTACACCTTC.

The chain carries TRBV6-1 and TRBJ1-5; D might be TRBD1 (5 bases). The germline V and J ends were trimmed by 3 bases and 6 bases, with 21 bases remaining between them. The length of the CDR3 is 17 residues. The V gene's germline CDR1 is MNHNS and CDR2 SASEGT. This CDR3 reads CASSDFWGQGSFQPQHF. CDR3 sequence (DNA): TGTGCCAGCAGTGATTTTTGGGGCCAGGGTTCGTTTCAGCCCCAGCATTTT.

V usage is TRBV7-9 and J usage is TRBJ2-1; 8 nucleotides line up with TRBD2. The germline gives CDR1 SEHNR, CDR2 FQNEAQ (reference sequence). This CDR3 region has 15 residues. Losses at the gene ends were 5 bases for V and 0 bases for J; bases not matched to a gene: 3. The CDR3 nucleotides are TGTGCCAGCAGCAAAAGCGGGAGCTCCTACAATGAGCAGTTCTTC. Translation: CASSKSGSSYNEQFF.

V is TRBV2 and J is TRBJ2-7; 8 positions match TRBD2. From germline, CDR1 is SNHLY and CDR2 FYNNEI. CDR3 length: 15 amino acids. V was clipped by 5 bases and J by 5 bases; unmatched bases: 11. CDR3 DNA: TGTGCCAGCAGTTATCCGGGACTAGAGGGGGACGAGCAGTACTTC. Translated: CASSYPGLEGDEQYF.

The J gene is TRBJ2-3, the V gene TRBV7-9; 7 bases are a match to TRBD1. Trimming at V came to 5 bases and at J to 5 bases, leaving 10 bases not matched to a gene. The CDR3 sequence is 15 residues long. From germline, CDR1 is SEHNR and CDR2 FQNEAQ (reference sequence). The CDR3 DNA is TGTGCCAGCAGCCAATCTGTAGGGGGCCAAGATACGCAGTATTTT. Its translation: CASSQSVGGQDTQYF.

The chain recombines TRBV4-1 with TRBJ2-1; D is uncertain. Trimming took 5 bases from V and 5 from J, leaving 10 bases between them. This CDR3 contains 13 residues. CDR1 MGHRA and CDR2 YSYEKL come from the germline V gene. CDR3 coding DNA: TGCGCCAGCAGCGCCCGCCAGCACAATGAGCAGTTCTTC. Amino acids: CASSARQHNEQFF.